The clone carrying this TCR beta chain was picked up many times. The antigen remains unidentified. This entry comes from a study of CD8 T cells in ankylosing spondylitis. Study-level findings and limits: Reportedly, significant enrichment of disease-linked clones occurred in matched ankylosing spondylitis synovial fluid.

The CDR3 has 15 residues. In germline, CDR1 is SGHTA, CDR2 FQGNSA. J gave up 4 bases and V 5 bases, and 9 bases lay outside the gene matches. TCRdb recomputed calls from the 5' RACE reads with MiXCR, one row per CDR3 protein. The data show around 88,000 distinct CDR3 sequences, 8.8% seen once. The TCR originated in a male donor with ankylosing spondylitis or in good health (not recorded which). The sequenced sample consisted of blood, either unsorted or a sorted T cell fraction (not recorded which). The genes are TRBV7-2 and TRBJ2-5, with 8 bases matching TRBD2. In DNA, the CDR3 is TGTGCCAGCAGCCCACAAGCGGGGGTACGAGAGACCCAGTACTTC. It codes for CASSPQAGVRETQYF.